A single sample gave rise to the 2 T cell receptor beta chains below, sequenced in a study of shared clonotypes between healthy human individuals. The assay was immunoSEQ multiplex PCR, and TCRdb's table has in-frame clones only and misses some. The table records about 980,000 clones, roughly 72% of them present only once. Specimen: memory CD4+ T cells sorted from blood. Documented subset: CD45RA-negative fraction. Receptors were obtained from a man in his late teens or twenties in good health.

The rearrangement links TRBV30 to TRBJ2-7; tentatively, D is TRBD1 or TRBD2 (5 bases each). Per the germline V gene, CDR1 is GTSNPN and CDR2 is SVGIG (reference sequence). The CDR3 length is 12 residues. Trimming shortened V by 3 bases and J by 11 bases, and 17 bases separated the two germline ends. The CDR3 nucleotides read TGTGCCTGGAGGGCCGGGACCCTTGGGAAGTACTTC. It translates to CAWRAGTLGKYF.

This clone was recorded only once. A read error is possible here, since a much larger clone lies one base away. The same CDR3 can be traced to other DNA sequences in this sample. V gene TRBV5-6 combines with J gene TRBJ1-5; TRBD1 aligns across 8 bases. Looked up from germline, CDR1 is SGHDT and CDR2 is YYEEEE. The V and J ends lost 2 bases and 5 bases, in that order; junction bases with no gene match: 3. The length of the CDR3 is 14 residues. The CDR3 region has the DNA TGTGCCAGCAGCTTCGGACAGGGCGATCAGCCCCAGCATTTT. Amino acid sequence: CASSFGQGDQPQHF.